The present T cell receptor (beta chain) was sequenced within a study of cytomegalovirus exposure and HLA in healthy donors. Findings and caveats of the study: In vitro experiments confirmed that three CMV-associated chains were specific for CMV antigens.

Use of 60 Vbeta and 13 Jbeta primers characterized the PCR. Method: immunoSEQ multiplex PCR; TCRdb's copy keeps in-frame clones and lacks some. The sample shows 150,000 to 200,000 clones, 68% of them seen only once. As for this clone: Antigen specificity is unknown.

The V end was cut by 6 bases, the J end by 8 bases, with 22 bases between. Per the germline V gene, CDR1 is SQVTM and CDR2 is ANQGSEA. CDR3 length: 14 amino acids. The chain is built from TRBV29-1 and TRBJ1-2, with D perhaps matching TRBD1 (5 bases). The receptor comes from a man in his forties or fifties in good health and CMV-seronegative. Input material: PBMCs. The CDR3 DNA sequence: TGCAGCGTCCAAAGGTGGGACTCCCCCGGGGGCTACACCTTC. It encodes CSVQRWDSPGGYTF.